The present T cell receptor (beta chain) was sequenced within a study of identical twins. Study observations and caveats: Beta clonotypes that were abundant in cord blood contained fewer insertions, a pattern absent from memory repertoires. Researchers reported excess low generation probability among twin-shared out-of-frame alpha sequences. Twin pairs had excess sharing that was weaker in beta out-of-frame sequences.

Template switching, a step in the protocol, added a universal primer site, and cDNA carried unique molecular identifiers. MiXCR was run by TCRdb on the 5' RACE reads, yielding one entry per CDR3 protein. Among fewer than 250,000 distinct CDR3 sequences listed, approximately 9% were seen once. As regards this clonotype: The antigen remains unidentified.

This CDR3 contains 14 residues. V shed 4 bases and J shed 6 bases, with 17 bases lying between them. CDR1 is SGHRS, CDR2 YFSETQ, per germline. Sequenced: memory (CD45RO+) T cells sorted from blood. This sequence joins TRBV5-1 and TRBJ2-7; a possible D gene is TRBD1 (6 bases). This sequence was found in a woman under 30 in good health. CDR3 nucleotide sequence: TGCGCCAGCAGCCCGGCGGATTGGGGGCGCGAGCAGTACTTC. Amino acids: CASSPADWGREQYF.